This T cell receptor beta chain was retrieved from a study of cytomegalovirus exposure and HLA in healthy donors. Turning to the study itself: As an earlier analysis found, roughly 180 million T cells yielded about 120 million unique TCR beta sequences. Among the approximately 410 genotyped donors, over 70% were placed in the Caucasian-associated ancestry cluster.

Study conclusions and caveats: Investigators reported about 160 TCR beta chains as tied to cytomegalovirus. Fewer N-insertions (relative to the roughly 720-donor mean) were reportedly seen in an Asian-associated ancestry cluster in a later analysis.

PCR amplification relied on 60 Vbeta primers (plus 13 Jbeta primers). Generated by immunoSEQ multiplex PCR, the TCRdb table keeps only in-frame clones and is missing some. The table for this sample gives about 160,000 clones. Comments on this clone: The antigen is not known.

The CDR3 has 13 residues. In germline, CDR1 is SNHLY, CDR2 FYNNEI. V lost 6 bases, J lost 9 bases, and 6 bases stayed unmatched. This clonotype originated in a woman aged 55-70 years in good health and CMV-seronegative. J is TRBJ1-1 and V is TRBV2; 11 bases align to TRBD1. Material for sequencing was PBMCs. The CDR3 is CASSDGQGAQAFF. In nucleotides, the CDR3 is TGTGCCAGCAGCGATGGACAGGGGGCACAAGCTTTCTTT.